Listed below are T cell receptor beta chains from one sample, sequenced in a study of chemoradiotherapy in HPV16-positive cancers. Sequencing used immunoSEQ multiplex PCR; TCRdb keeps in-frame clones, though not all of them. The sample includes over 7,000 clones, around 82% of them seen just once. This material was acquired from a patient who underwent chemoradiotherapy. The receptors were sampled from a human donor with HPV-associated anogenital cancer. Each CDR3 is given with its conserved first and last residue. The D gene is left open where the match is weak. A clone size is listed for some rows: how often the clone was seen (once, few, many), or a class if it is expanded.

CDR3nt: TGCGCCAGCAGCCAAGAAAAGGGACCTCCAAACACCGGGGAGCTGTTTTTT
CDR3aa: CASSQEKGPPNTGELFF
abundance: NA
v_gene: TRBV4-3
j_gene: TRBJ2-2
d_gene: NA

CDR3nt: TGTGCCAGCAGTTCCTATTTAGCGGCCTCCTACAATGAGCAGTTCTTC
CDR3aa: CASSSYLAASYNEQFF
abundance: NA
v_gene: TRBV28
j_gene: TRBJ2-1
d_gene: NA

CDR3nt: TGTGCCAGCAGTGAGACAGGGCTCACTGAAGCTTTCTTT
CDR3aa: CASSETGLTEAFF
abundance: NA
v_gene: TRBV6-1
j_gene: TRBJ1-1
d_gene: TRBD1

CDR3nt: TGTGCCTGCCACGACAGGGGCGGGTATGGCTACACCTTC
CDR3aa: CACHDRGGYGYTF
abundance: NA
v_gene: TRBV30
j_gene: TRBJ1-2
d_gene: TRBD1

CDR3nt: TGCGCCTCCCGGCCAGGGGGCGCAACCAAAAACATTCAGTACTTC
CDR3aa: CASRPGGATKNIQYF
abundance: NA
v_gene: TRBV5-1
j_gene: TRBJ2-4
d_gene: TRBD1

CDR3nt: TGTGCCAGCAGCTGGGGGCGTAGGAACACCGGGGAGCTGTTTTTT
CDR3aa: CASSWGRRNTGELFF
abundance: NA
v_gene: TRBV11-2
j_gene: TRBJ2-2
d_gene: NA

CDR3nt: TGCGCCAGCAGCCAAGGAGTTACGCGATCCTACAATGAGCAGTTCTTC
CDR3aa: CASSQGVTRSYNEQFF
abundance: NA
v_gene: TRBV4-3
j_gene: TRBJ2-1
d_gene: NA

CDR3nt: TGCGCCAGCAGCTTCTCTAGCGGGCCCCAAGAGACCCAGTACTTC
CDR3aa: CASSFSSGPQETQYF
abundance: NA
v_gene: TRBV5-1
j_gene: TRBJ2-5
d_gene: TRBD2

CDR3nt: TGTGCCACCAGCAGAGACGCGCAGCGCACTGAAGCTTTCTTT
CDR3aa: CATSRDAQRTEAFF
abundance: NA
v_gene: TRBV15
j_gene: TRBJ1-1
d_gene: NA

CDR3nt: TGCGCCAGCAGCTTCCGGACAGTCAGAAGCTCCTACAATGAGCAGTTCTTC
CDR3aa: CASSFRTVRSSYNEQFF
abundance: NA
v_gene: TRBV5-1
j_gene: TRBJ2-1
d_gene: NA

CDR3nt: TGTGCCAGCAGTGACTCAGTATTTTCCGACTATGGCTACACCTTC
CDR3aa: CASSDSVFSDYGYTF
abundance: once
v_gene: TRBV6-4
j_gene: TRBJ1-2
d_gene: NA

CDR3nt: TGTGCCAGCAGGGTGCGGACGGCAACCTACGAGCAGTACTTC
CDR3aa: CASRVRTATYEQYF
abundance: once
v_gene: TRBV6-5
j_gene: TRBJ2-7
d_gene: NA

CDR3nt: TGTGCCAGCAGCTTAGTCGGGGGGAACACTGAAGCTTTCTTT
CDR3aa: CASSLVGGNTEAFF
abundance: few
v_gene: TRBV7-2
j_gene: TRBJ1-1
d_gene: NA

CDR3nt: TGTGCCAGCAGTGATACGGGAGATCAGCCCCAGCATTTT
CDR3aa: CASSDTGDQPQHF
abundance: NA
v_gene: TRBV6-1
j_gene: TRBJ1-5
d_gene: NA

CDR3nt: TGTGCCAGCACCTCGGGAGTGGAAAACACCATATATTTT
CDR3aa: CASTSGVENTIYF
abundance: few
v_gene: TRBV7-9
j_gene: TRBJ1-3
d_gene: NA

CDR3nt: TGTGCCAGCAGTTTAACGGGAGGGCAATACAATGAGCAGTTCTTC
CDR3aa: CASSLTGGQYNEQFF
abundance: NA
v_gene: TRBV27
j_gene: TRBJ2-1
d_gene: TRBD2

CDR3nt: TGTGCCTGTCGACTAGCGGGAGGTAGCACAGATACGCAGTATTTT
CDR3aa: CACRLAGGSTDTQYF
abundance: NA
v_gene: TRBV30
j_gene: TRBJ2-3
d_gene: TRBD2

CDR3nt: TGTGCCTGGACCAATCCCTCAGGGAGGGCCACTGAAGCTTTCTTT
CDR3aa: CAWTNPSGRATEAFF
abundance: few
v_gene: TRBV30
j_gene: TRBJ1-1
d_gene: NA

CDR3nt: TGTGCCAGCAGCTTAGGTCAGTTGACCACAGATACGCAGTATTTT
CDR3aa: CASSLGQLTTDTQYF
abundance: NA
v_gene: TRBV11-3
j_gene: TRBJ2-3
d_gene: NA

CDR3nt: TGTGCCAGGGCCACGTCTAGTGCGTCAGATACGCAGTATTTT
CDR3aa: CARATSSASDTQYF
abundance: once
v_gene: TRBV2
j_gene: TRBJ2-3
d_gene: NA

CDR3nt: TGTGCCAGCAGGAGGACACCGGGACAGCTGTACAATGAGCAGTTCTTC
CDR3aa: CASRRTPGQLYNEQFF
abundance: NA
v_gene: TRBV7-8
j_gene: TRBJ2-1
d_gene: TRBD1

CDR3nt: TGTGCCAGCTCACCTGGGACCCAGGAGCCCCAGCATTTT
CDR3aa: CASSPGTQEPQHF
abundance: NA
v_gene: TRBV18
j_gene: TRBJ1-5
d_gene: NA

CDR3nt: TGTGCCTGGAGGAGAGGGGTAGCGGGGGCCACAGATACGCAGTATTTT
CDR3aa: CAWRRGVAGATDTQYF
abundance: NA
v_gene: TRBV30
j_gene: TRBJ2-3
d_gene: TRBD2

CDR3nt: TGCGCCAGCAGTCACGGAGAAGGCCAGCCCCAGCATTTT
CDR3aa: CASSHGEGQPQHF
abundance: NA
v_gene: TRBV4-1
j_gene: TRBJ1-5
d_gene: NA

CDR3nt: TGTGCCTGGAGTGACCCAGGGGAGGCTAATGAAAAACTGTTTTTT
CDR3aa: CAWSDPGEANEKLFF
abundance: once
v_gene: TRBV30
j_gene: TRBJ1-4
d_gene: NA

CDR3nt: TGTGCCAGCTCACCTAGGGAGGGGCACACTGAAGCTTTCTTT
CDR3aa: CASSPREGHTEAFF
abundance: NA
v_gene: TRBV18
j_gene: TRBJ1-1
d_gene: NA

CDR3nt: TGTGCCAGTAGTCGCAACAGGGGCACTGAAGCTTTCTTT
CDR3aa: CASSRNRGTEAFF
abundance: NA
v_gene: TRBV19
j_gene: TRBJ1-1
d_gene: TRBD1

CDR3nt: TGTGCCAGCAGTGTAAGGCCGGCCTATGGCTACACCTTC
CDR3aa: CASSVRPAYGYTF
abundance: once
v_gene: TRBV6-1
j_gene: TRBJ1-2
d_gene: NA

CDR3nt: TGTGCCAGCAGGTCCGGGACTAGCGGGTACAATGAGCAGTTCTTC
CDR3aa: CASRSGTSGYNEQFF
abundance: NA
v_gene: TRBV27
j_gene: TRBJ2-1
d_gene: TRBD2

CDR3nt: TGCGCCAGCAGCTCACAGACAGGGGAGAAGGGCTATGGCTACACCTTC
CDR3aa: CASSSQTGEKGYGYTF
abundance: few
v_gene: TRBV5-1
j_gene: TRBJ1-2
d_gene: TRBD1

CDR3nt: TGTGCCAGCACCTTGGGGGCGACTAATGAAAAACTGTTTTTT
CDR3aa: CASTLGATNEKLFF
abundance: NA
v_gene: TRBV7-9
j_gene: TRBJ1-4
d_gene: NA

CDR3nt: TGTGCCAGCAGTTTTCGAGAGGATCAGCCCCAGCATTTT
CDR3aa: CASSFREDQPQHF
abundance: NA
v_gene: TRBV27
j_gene: TRBJ1-5
d_gene: NA

CDR3nt: TGTGCCAGTAGTCAGGGACAGGGGGCCTACGAGCAGTACTTC
CDR3aa: CASSQGQGAYEQYF
abundance: NA
v_gene: TRBV19
j_gene: TRBJ2-7
d_gene: TRBD1

CDR3nt: TGTGCCAGCAGCACTATGGGTCCCGGGGAGCTGTTTTTT
CDR3aa: CASSTMGPGELFF
abundance: NA
v_gene: TRBV5-4
j_gene: TRBJ2-2
d_gene: NA

CDR3nt: TGTGCCAGCAGCTTGGACCAACATGGCACAGATACGCAGTATTTT
CDR3aa: CASSLDQHGTDTQYF
abundance: NA
v_gene: TRBV5-4
j_gene: TRBJ2-3
d_gene: NA

CDR3nt: TGTGCCAGCAGCGTCTCCGGAGACAGCTTCAATCAGCCCCAGCATTTT
CDR3aa: CASSVSGDSFNQPQHF
abundance: few
v_gene: TRBV9
j_gene: TRBJ1-5
d_gene: NA

CDR3nt: TGTGCCAGCAGTACTCCCATGGGGGGGCTAGCCAAAAACATTCAGTACTTC
CDR3aa: CASSTPMGGLAKNIQYF
abundance: NA
v_gene: TRBV5-4
j_gene: TRBJ2-4
d_gene: NA

CDR3nt: TGTGCCAGCAGTGATATACAGGGTACTTCACCCCTCCACTTT
CDR3aa: CASSDIQGTSPLHF
abundance: NA
v_gene: TRBV2
j_gene: TRBJ1-6
d_gene: NA

CDR3nt: TGTGCCAGCAGTCTGCCGGGGACTAGCGGCTACGAGCAGTACTTC
CDR3aa: CASSLPGTSGYEQYF
abundance: NA
v_gene: TRBV28
j_gene: TRBJ2-7
d_gene: TRBD2

CDR3nt: TGTGCCAGCAGCTCCCAACTAGCGGGAACTAATGAGCAGTTCTTC
CDR3aa: CASSSQLAGTNEQFF
abundance: NA
v_gene: TRBV7-7
j_gene: TRBJ2-1
d_gene: TRBD2

CDR3nt: TGCGCCAGCAGCTTTCAGGCGGGGCTTGGCACAGATACGCAGTATTTT
CDR3aa: CASSFQAGLGTDTQYF
abundance: NA
v_gene: TRBV5-1
j_gene: TRBJ2-3
d_gene: NA

CDR3nt: TGTGCCAGCAGCTTACAGGGAAACGGGGAGCTGTTTTTT
CDR3aa: CASSLQGNGELFF
abundance: NA
v_gene: TRBV7-2
j_gene: TRBJ2-2
d_gene: NA

CDR3nt: TGTGCCAGCATCAGACAGGAGAGGAACACTGAAGCTTTCTTT
CDR3aa: CASIRQERNTEAFF
abundance: NA
v_gene: TRBV2
j_gene: TRBJ1-1
d_gene: NA

CDR3nt: TGTGCCAGCAGTCCTCAAATGAGTTCTACAGCCTACGAGCAGTACTTC
CDR3aa: CASSPQMSSTAYEQYF
abundance: NA
v_gene: TRBV7-9
j_gene: TRBJ2-7
d_gene: NA

CDR3nt: TGTGCCAGCAGTTCCCCCCGAGGAAGCACAGATACGCAGTATTTT
CDR3aa: CASSSPRGSTDTQYF
abundance: NA
v_gene: TRBV28
j_gene: TRBJ2-3
d_gene: NA

CDR3nt: TGTGCCAGCAGGAACAGGGGGACTCTGGTGTTC
CDR3aa: CASRNRGTLVF
abundance: NA
v_gene: TRBV2
j_gene: TRBJ2-7
d_gene: TRBD1

CDR3nt: TGTGCCAGCTCACCCTTGGGGAGGGAGACCCAGTACTTC
CDR3aa: CASSPLGRETQYF
abundance: NA
v_gene: TRBV18
j_gene: TRBJ2-5
d_gene: NA

CDR3nt: TGTGCCAGCAGCTTAGCGGTGGGTGGCTCCTACAATGAGCAGTTCTTC
CDR3aa: CASSLAVGGSYNEQFF
abundance: NA
v_gene: TRBV7-2
j_gene: TRBJ2-1
d_gene: NA

CDR3nt: TGTGCCAGCAGCTTAGCATCGGGAAACACCATATATTTT
CDR3aa: CASSLASGNTIYF
abundance: NA
v_gene: TRBV7-2
j_gene: TRBJ1-3
d_gene: NA

CDR3nt: TGTGCCAGCAGCCACCCGGGGTCCGGGGAGACCCAGTACTTC
CDR3aa: CASSHPGSGETQYF
abundance: NA
v_gene: TRBV7-9
j_gene: TRBJ2-5
d_gene: NA

CDR3nt: TGTGCCAGCAAGGCGGGAGGCACGTACAATGAGCAGTTCTTC
CDR3aa: CASKAGGTYNEQFF
abundance: NA
v_gene: TRBV27
j_gene: TRBJ2-1
d_gene: TRBD2

CDR3nt: TGTGCCAGCAGCCCTATTCACAGGGGGCATGAGACCCAGTACTTC
CDR3aa: CASSPIHRGHETQYF
abundance: NA
v_gene: TRBV7-2
j_gene: TRBJ2-5
d_gene: TRBD1

CDR3nt: TGCGCCAGCAGCTTGGGTACCAACGTCCTGACTTTC
CDR3aa: CASSLGTNVLTF
abundance: NA
v_gene: TRBV5-1
j_gene: TRBJ2-6
d_gene: NA

CDR3nt: TGTGCCAGCATCTTAGAGATCTCCTACGAGCAGTACTTC
CDR3aa: CASILEISYEQYF
abundance: NA
v_gene: TRBV6-1
j_gene: TRBJ2-7
d_gene: NA

CDR3nt: TGTGCCAGCAGTTTTGGAAGCAATCAGCCCCAGCATTTT
CDR3aa: CASSFGSNQPQHF
abundance: NA
v_gene: TRBV28
j_gene: TRBJ1-5
d_gene: NA